There are a few counts of the clone carrying this T cell receptor beta chain. This record belongs to a study of blood T cell repertoires in COVID-19. In the study overall: T cells, B-cell-depleted T cells, or PBMCs provided the cDNA or gDNA that served as material.

Deletions cut 3 bases from V and 3 bases from J, with 17 bases between. The CDR3 extends over 16 amino acids. Germline CDR1 is ENHRY and CDR2 is SYGVKD. Original data processing: Amplification with reference gene primers provided the estimates of nucleated cell counts. The protocol was immunoSEQ multiplex PCR, while the TCRdb copy is restricted to in-frame clones and leaves out a portion. The D gene and trimming were derived from the DNA, and the V and J assignments and clone size from that table. The table records 290,000 or so clones, around nine tenths of them present only once. This clonotype was sampled from a man aged 70 or older with acute or convalescent COVID-19. This chain links TRBV10-3 with TRBJ1-2; tentatively, D is TRBD1 (5 bases). Sequencing used peripheral blood. The CDR3 spells CAISEGVVGKHYGYTF. In nucleotides, the CDR3 is TGTGCCATCAGTGAAGGGGTTGTGGGGAAACACTATGGCTACACCTTC.